What follows are 14 T cell receptor beta chains derived from one specimen sequenced in a study of T cells in Graves' hyperthyroidism and ophthalmopathy. RNA transcripts served as the template for amplifying TCR beta CDR3 regions. First-round RT-PCR targeting the TCR CDR3 was performed with the HTBI primer set. TCRdb ran MiXCR on the multiplex PCR reads and lists one entry per CDR3 protein. This repertoire shows some 320,000 distinct CDR3 sequences, roughly 13% found once; its top ten account for 34%. Sequenced: blood. These receptors were obtained from a woman between 40 and 55 years old with Graves' ophthalmopathy.

The rearrangement uses TRBV20-1 and TRBJ2-1; D possibly corresponds to TRBD2 (6 bases). V was cut by 1 base and J by 7 bases, with 11 bases left in between. The CDR3 sequence is 13 residues long. Germline V gives CDR1 DFQATT, CDR2 SNEGSKA (reference sequence). The CDR3 protein is CSARAGVGNEQFF. The CDR3 DNA is TGCAGTGCTAGAGCGGGAGTAGGAAATGAGCAGTTCTTC.

CDR3 DNA: TGTGCCACCAGTCGGGAGGGGGGCAGTTTTAATTCACCCCTCCACTTT. Protein: CATSREGGSFNSPLHF. The genes are TRBV15 and TRBJ1-6, with a weak D call TRBD1 (6 bases). CDR1 is LNHNV and CDR2 is YYDKDF in the germline V gene (reference sequence). CDR3 length: 16 amino acids. Trimming removed 6 bases at V and 6 bases at J, with 18 bases between.

This clonotype showed up many times. The chain employs TRBV18 and TRBJ2-3; D is ambiguous. V dropped 3 bases and J dropped 6 bases, with 4 bases sitting between them. There are 11 residues in the CDR3. Per the germline V gene, CDR1 is KGHSH and CDR2 is LQKENI. CDR3 nucleotides: TGTGCCAGCTCACCGGAGGATACGCAGTATTTT. It yields the protein CASSPEDTQYF. The entire variable domain, with the rest obtained from reference TRBV18 and TRBJ2-3, is as follows: NAGVMQNPRHLVRRRGQEARLRCSPMKGHSHVYWYRQLPEEGLKFMVYLQKENIIDESGMPKERFSAEFPKEGPSILRIQQVVRGDSAAYFCASSPEDTQYFGPGTRLTVL.

This clonotype has just a few counts. V is TRBV5-4 and J is TRBJ1-2, with 10 bases matching TRBD1. Germline V gene lookup returns CDR1 SGHNT and CDR2 YYREEE (reference sequence). The CDR3 is 14 amino acids. J was trimmed by 4 bases and V by 4 bases; bases with no gene match: 4. In DNA form, the CDR3 reads TGTGCCAGCAGCAGGGACAGGGGCGGCTATGGCTACACCTTC. Its protein is CASSRDRGGYGYTF.

The rearrangement uses TRBV5-1 and TRBJ2-2, with a possible D match to TRBD1 (6 bases). The germline V and J ends were trimmed by 2 bases and 3 bases, with 8 bases remaining between them. Germline values: CDR1 SGHRS, CDR2 YFSETQ. CDR3 length: 14 amino acids. The CDR3: CASSFYRDTGELFF. As DNA, the CDR3 is TGCGCCAGCAGCTTCTACAGGGACACCGGGGAGCTGTTTTTT. Together with reference TRBV5-1 and TRBJ2-2, the CDR3 gives the full variable domain: KAGVTQTPRYLIKTRGQQVTLSCSPISGHRSVSWYQQTPGQGLQFLFEYFSETQRNKGNFPGRFSGRQFSNSRSEMNVSTLELGDSALYLCASSFYRDTGELFFGEGSRLTVL.

This clonotype was counted between two and nine times. The chain is built from TRBV4-1 and TRBJ2-5, with a possible D match to TRBD2 (5 bases). This CDR3 comprises 16 residues. V was pared by 0 bases and J by 5 bases, with 16 bases between. Germline CDR1 MGHRA, CDR2 YSYEKL. CDR3: CASSQDVTGYLETQYF. CDR3 DNA: TGCGCCAGCAGCCAAGACGTGACGGGGTATCTGGAGACCCAGTACTTC.

This clonotype was counted many times. J is TRBJ2-7 and V is TRBV15, with TRBD1 as a possible D gene (5 bases). V lost 0 bases to trimming and J lost 7 bases, with 16 bases between them. CDR3 length: 15 residues. Per the germline V gene, CDR1 is LNHNV and CDR2 is YYDKDF (reference sequence). The CDR3 spells CATSRDKGASFEQYF. The CDR3 nucleotides are TGTGCCACCAGCAGAGATAAAGGGGCGAGTTTTGAGCAGTACTTC.

This clonotype was observed once. The gene calls are TRBV20-1 and TRBJ2-2, with TRBD1 matching 7 bases. CDR3 size: 15 residues. Looked up from germline, CDR1 is DFQATT and CDR2 is SNEGSKA (reference sequence). V shed 0 bases and J 7 bases; nucleotides not matched to a gene: 8. CDR3 loop: CSARDLLGGRGELFF. The DNA of the CDR3 is TGCAGTGCTAGAGATCTTCTAGGGGGCCGCGGGGAGCTGTTTTTT.

This clonotype appeared many times. The CDR3 DNA reads as TGCAGTGCGACGGGACTAGCAAATGAGCAGTTCTTC. It encodes CSATGLANEQFF. The chain employs TRBV20-1 and TRBJ2-1; 9 bases are shared with TRBD2. V was pared by 6 bases and J by 7 bases, with 4 bases of the junction left unmatched. Germline lookup yields CDR1 DFQATT and CDR2 SNEGSKA (reference sequence). The CDR3 runs to 12 residues.

This clonotype occurred many times. V and J are TRBV28 and TRBJ2-2; maybe TRBD2 (6 bases). Germline CDR1 reads MDHEN; CDR2 reads SYDVKM. Trimming took off 8 bases at V and 5 bases at J, with 15 bases between the two ends. This CDR3 region has 14 residues. The CDR3 coding sequence is TGTGCCAGCGTTACCAGTGGAGGGACCGGGGAGCTGTTTTTT. Protein product: CASVTSGGTGELFF. Based on the CDR3 plus reference TRBV28 and TRBJ2-2, the full variable domain is DVKVTQSSRYLVKRTGEKVFLECVQDMDHENMFWYRQDPGLGLRLIYFSYDVKMKEKGDIPEGYSVSREKKERFSLILESASTNQTSMYLCASVTSGGTGELFFGEGSRLTVL.

The sample holds many counts of this clonotype. This chain joins TRBV12-3 or TRBV12-4 and TRBJ1-1; D is perhaps TRBD1 (5 bases). Trimming took off 2 bases at V and 6 bases at J, with 13 bases between the two ends. The CDR3 loop spans 14 amino acids. The CDR3 DNA sequence: TGTGCCAGCAGTTTAACTCTAGGGGAGGCTGAAGCTTTCTTT. Amino acids: CASSLTLGEAEAFF.

This clonotype was detected a few times. The chain recombines TRBV30 with TRBJ1-1; 12 nucleotides align to TRBD1. CDR3 length: 13 amino acids. Germline V gene lookup returns CDR1 GTSNPN and CDR2 SVGIG (reference sequence). The V segment lost 5 bases and the J segment 10 bases; nucleotides outside the gene matches: 8. The CDR3 DNA reads TGTGCCTGGGAACCGGGACAGGGGGCAGGAGCTTTCTTT. It specifies CAWEPGQGAGAFF. The full variable domain, its missing parts supplied by reference TRBV30 and TRBJ1-1, is SQTIHQWPATLVQPVGSPLSLECTVEGTSNPNLYWYRQAAGRGLQLLFYSVGIGQISSEVPQNLSASRPQDRQFILSSKKLLLSDSGFYLCAWEPGQGAGAFFGQGTRLTVV.

This clonotype was seen only a few times. The rearrangement uses TRBV4-2 and TRBJ2-1; the match to TRBD2 covers 8 bases. The CDR3 covers 16 residues. Trimming removed 4 bases from V and 7 bases from J; junction bases left unmatched: 12. CDR1 and CDR2 from the germline V gene are LGHNA and YNFKEQ. This CDR3 is CASSLTSGPQQNEQFF. DNA for the CDR3: TGTGCCAGCAGCCTCACTAGCGGACCACAGCAAAATGAGCAGTTCTTC.

The chain links TRBV20-1 to TRBJ1-5, with 10 bases identical to TRBD1. Germline trimming cut 6 bases from V and 4 bases from J; bases unmatched to any gene: 15. This CDR3 region has 17 residues. Germline V gives CDR1 DFQATT, CDR2 SNEGSKA (reference sequence). CDR3 nucleotide sequence: TGCAGTGCCCACCGTGCGGGGACAGGGGATCGGAATCAGCCCCAGCATTTT. The encoded protein is CSAHRAGTGDRNQPQHF.